This T cell receptor (beta chain) was profiled in a study of T cells after yellow fever vaccination. TCRdb reprocessed the 5' RACE reads via MiXCR and lists one record per CDR3 protein. The sample has 160,000 or so distinct CDR3 sequences, 5.5% to 7.5% seen once. J gave up 6 bases and V 5 bases, and 5 bases lay outside the gene matches. The germline CDR1 and CDR2 sequences are MNHNS and SASEGT. This CDR3 contains 15 residues. The sequence was obtained from a man aged 18 to 30 who received the YFV17D yellow fever vaccine. This chain joins TRBV6-1 and TRBJ2-2, with TRBD2 matching over 11 bases. The sequences come from CD4+ T cells sorted from PBMCs, collected around 5 days after the first yellow fever vaccination. The CDR3, as DNA: TGTGCCAGCAGTCAATCGGGACTAGCGGCCGGGGAGCTGTTTTTT. Translation: CASSQSGLAAGELFF.